The sequence of this T cell receptor beta chain was determined in a study of identifying expanded T cells in peripheral blood. General study results and limits: Clone count variance between roughly 2-week samples rose with total template count.

Assay: immunoSEQ multiplex PCR; the TCRdb copy retains only in-frame clones and omits some. The table records some 93,000 clones, roughly 90% of them present only once. As regards this clone: Antigen specificity is unknown.

From germline, CDR1 is MDHEN and CDR2 SYDVKM. This CDR3 region has 15 residues. Trimming removed 5 bases at V and 1 base at J, with 14 bases between. No infections or other immune events were documented during collection. This clonotype originated in a person aged 18 to 69 in good health. The sequenced sample consisted of blood. The chain links TRBV28 to TRBJ2-5, with D tentatively TRBD1 (6 bases). Here the CDR3 reads CASSPPGASQETQYF. For the CDR3, the DNA is TGTGCCAGCAGTCCTCCAGGGGCGAGCCAAGAGACCCAGTACTTC. Drawing the rest from reference TRBV28 and TRBJ2-5, the complete variable domain is DVKVTQSSRYLVKRTGEKVFLECVQDMDHENMFWYRQDPGLGLRLIYFSYDVKMKEKGDIPEGYSVSREKKERFSLILESASTNQTSMYLCASSPPGASQETQYFGPGTRLLVL.